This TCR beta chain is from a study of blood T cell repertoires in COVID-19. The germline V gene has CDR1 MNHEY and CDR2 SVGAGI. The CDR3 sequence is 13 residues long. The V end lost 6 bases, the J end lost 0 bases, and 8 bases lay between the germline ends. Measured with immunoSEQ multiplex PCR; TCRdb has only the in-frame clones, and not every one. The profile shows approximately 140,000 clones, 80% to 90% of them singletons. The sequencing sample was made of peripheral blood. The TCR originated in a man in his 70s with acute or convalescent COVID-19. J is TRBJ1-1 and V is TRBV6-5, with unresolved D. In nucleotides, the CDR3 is TGTGCCAGCAGCCGTGACATGAACACTGAAGCTTTCTTT. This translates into CASSRDMNTEAFF.